This entry is about one T cell receptor (beta chain). What it binds is not known. Produced via immunoSEQ multiplex PCR; TCRdb's table is partial and in-frame only. The table has 60,000 to 75,000 clones, 80% to 85% seen once. The data were obtained in a study of OX40 agonist ivuxolimab in advanced cancers. Study-wide context: Three patients had partial responses: one hepatocellular carcinoma, two cutaneous melanoma. Broader study findings: Some nonresponders additionally presented with little normalized T-cell clonal expansion.

The CDR3 is 13 residues long. Trimming removed 4 bases from V and 7 bases from J, with 8 bases in between. The germline gives CDR1 MDHEN, CDR2 SYDVKM. Here the sequenced sample was CD4+ or CD8+ T cells sorted from blood, taken in a trial of the OX40 agonist ivuxolimab. The chain employs TRBV28 and TRBJ1-6; no reliable D call. The source of this sequence is an adult with an advanced solid tumor such as melanoma, head and neck, liver or kidney cancer. CDR3 residues: CASSSALNSPLHF. CDR3 nucleotide sequence: TGTGCCAGCAGTTCCGCCCTCAATTCACCCCTCCACTTT.